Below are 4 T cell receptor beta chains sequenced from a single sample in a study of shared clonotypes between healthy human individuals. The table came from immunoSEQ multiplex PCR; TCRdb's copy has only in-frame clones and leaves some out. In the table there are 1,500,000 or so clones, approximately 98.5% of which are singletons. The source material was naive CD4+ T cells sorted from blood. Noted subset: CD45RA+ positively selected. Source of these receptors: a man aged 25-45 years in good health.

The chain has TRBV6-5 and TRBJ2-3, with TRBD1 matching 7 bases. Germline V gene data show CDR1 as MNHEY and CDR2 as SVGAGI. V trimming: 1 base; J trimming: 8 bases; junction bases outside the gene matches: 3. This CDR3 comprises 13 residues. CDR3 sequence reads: CASSYYSGGTQYF. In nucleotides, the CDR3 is TGTGCCAGCAGTTACTACTCAGGGGGTACGCAGTATTTT.

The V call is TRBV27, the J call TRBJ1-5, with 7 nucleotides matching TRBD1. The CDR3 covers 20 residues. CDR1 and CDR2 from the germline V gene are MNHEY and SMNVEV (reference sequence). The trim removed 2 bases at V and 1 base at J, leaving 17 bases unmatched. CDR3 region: CASSLGRGQAGTVSNQPQHF. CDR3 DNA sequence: TGTGCCAGCAGTTTAGGAAGGGGGCAGGCTGGTACCGTCAGCAATCAGCCCCAGCATTTT.

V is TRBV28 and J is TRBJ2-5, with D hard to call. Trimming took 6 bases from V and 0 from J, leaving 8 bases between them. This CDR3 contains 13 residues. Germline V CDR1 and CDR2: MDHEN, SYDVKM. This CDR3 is CASSFGNQETQYF. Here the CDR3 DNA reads TGTGCCAGCAGCTTTGGGAACCAAGAGACCCAGTACTTC.

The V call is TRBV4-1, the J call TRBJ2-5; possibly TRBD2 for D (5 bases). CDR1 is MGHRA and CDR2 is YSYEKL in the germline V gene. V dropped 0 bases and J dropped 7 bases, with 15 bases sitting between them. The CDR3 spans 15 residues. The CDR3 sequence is CASSQDPLLAGTQYF. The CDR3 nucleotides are TGCGCCAGCAGCCAAGATCCCCTCCTGGCGGGGACCCAGTACTTC.